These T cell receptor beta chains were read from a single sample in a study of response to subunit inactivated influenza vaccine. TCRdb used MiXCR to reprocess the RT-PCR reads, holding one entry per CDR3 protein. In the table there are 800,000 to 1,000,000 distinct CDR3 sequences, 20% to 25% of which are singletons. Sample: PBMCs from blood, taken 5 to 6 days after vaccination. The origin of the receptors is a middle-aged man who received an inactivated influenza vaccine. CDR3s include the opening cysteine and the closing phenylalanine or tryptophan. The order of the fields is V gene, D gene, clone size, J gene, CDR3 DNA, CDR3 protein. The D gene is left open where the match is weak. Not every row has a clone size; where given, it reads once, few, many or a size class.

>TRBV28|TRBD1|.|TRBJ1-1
TGTGCCAGCACCAACAGGGGCTTGAACACTGAAGCTTTCTTT
CASTNRGLNTEAFF
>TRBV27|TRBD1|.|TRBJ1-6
TGTGCCAGCAGTCCGTTCGCGGGACAGGGCCGTTCACCCCTCCACTTT
CASSPFAGQGRSPLHF
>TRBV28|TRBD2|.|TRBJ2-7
TGTGCCAGCAGGACTAGCGTCTACGAGCAGTACTTC
CASRTSVYEQYF
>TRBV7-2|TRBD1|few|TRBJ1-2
TGTGCCAGCAGCTCGGGACAGCTCGGTGGCTACACCTTC
CASSSGQLGGYTF
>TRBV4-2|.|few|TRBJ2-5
TGTGCCAGCAGCCCCCTCGGGGTACCCCAAGAGACCCAGTACTTC
CASSPLGVPQETQYF
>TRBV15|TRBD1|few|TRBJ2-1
TGTGCCACCAGGTTAGACAGGGGGGCTTACAATGAGCAGTTCTTC
CATRLDRGAYNEQFF
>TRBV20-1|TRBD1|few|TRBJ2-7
TGCAGTGCCCGGTTATCGACAGGGTACTACGAGCAGTACTTC
CSARLSTGYYEQYF
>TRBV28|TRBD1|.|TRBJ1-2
TGTGCCAGCAGTTTACTCGTCCGGGACAGGGTTGGCTACACCTTC
CASSLLVRDRVGYTF
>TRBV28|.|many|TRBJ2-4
TGTGCCAGCAGTTCCTCACTAGCCAAAAACATTCAGTACTTC
CASSSSLAKNIQYF
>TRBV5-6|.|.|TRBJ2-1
TGTGCCAGCAGCTTGGCCATCGGGTTTGAGCAGTTCTTC
CASSLAIGFEQFF
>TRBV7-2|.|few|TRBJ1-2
TGTGCCAGCAGCTTAGCCTACATTAACACAGGGAGCTATGGCTACACCTTC
CASSLAYINTGSYGYTF
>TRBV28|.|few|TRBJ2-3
TGTGCCAGCAGTTTGGAGACAGATAGCACAGATACGCAGTATTTT
CASSLETDSTDTQYF
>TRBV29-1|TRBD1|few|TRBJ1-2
TGCAGCGCCAATCCCCCGACAGGGGTATCCTATGGCTACACCTTC
CSANPPTGVSYGYTF
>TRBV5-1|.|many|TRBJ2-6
TGCGCCAGCACCGGAGACTCTGGGGCCAACGTCCTGACTTTC
CASTGDSGANVLTF
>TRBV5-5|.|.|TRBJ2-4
TGTGCCAGCAGCTTGGGGTCAGTTCAAAACATTCAGTACTTC
CASSLGSVQNIQYF
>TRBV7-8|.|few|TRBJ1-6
TGTGCCAGCAGCCTTAGGACAGTTTCCTCACCCCTCCACTTT
CASSLRTVSSPLHF
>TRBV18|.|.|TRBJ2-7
TGTGCCAGCTCACCACGAGACAGTAGCTCCTACGAGCAGTACTTC
CASSPRDSSSYEQYF
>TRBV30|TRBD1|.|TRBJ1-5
TGTGCCTGGGGTAGGACAGGGGGCAATCAGCCCCAGCATTTT
CAWGRTGGNQPQHF
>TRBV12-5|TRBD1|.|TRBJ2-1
TGTGCTAGTGGTTTACTCCACCCGGGATATGACAGGGTGAATGAGCAGTTCTTC
CASGLLHPGYDRVNEQFF
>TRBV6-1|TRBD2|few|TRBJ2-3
TGTGCCAGTCCCCCAAGGGCTAGCGGGATATCTAGCACAGATACGCAGTATTTT
CASPPRASGISSTDTQYF
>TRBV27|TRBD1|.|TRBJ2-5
TGTGCCAGCAGTATTACAGGGGTTGTCCAGTACTTC
CASSITGVVQYF
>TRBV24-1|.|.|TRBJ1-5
TGTGCCACCAGTGAATCCGGGGGTAGCAATCAGCCCCAGCATTTT
CATSESGGSNQPQHF
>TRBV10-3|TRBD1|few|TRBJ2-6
TGTGCCATCAAGGGGACAGGGCACTCTGGGGCCAACGTCCTGACTTTC
CAIKGTGHSGANVLTF
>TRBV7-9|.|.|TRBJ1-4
TGTGCCAGCAGCGAATCCGGGACGGCGAATGAAAAACTGTTTTTT
CASSESGTANEKLFF
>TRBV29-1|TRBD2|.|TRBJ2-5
TGCAGCGTGGCCGGGACTAGCAGTCAAGAGACCCAGTACTTC
CSVAGTSSQETQYF
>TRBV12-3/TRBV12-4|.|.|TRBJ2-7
TGTGCCAGCCGAGCGGGCCAGGGTAACTACGAGCAGTACTTC
CASRAGQGNYEQYF
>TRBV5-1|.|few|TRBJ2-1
TGCGCCAGCTCAGGGGTAGCTGACAATGAGCAGTTCTTC
CASSGVADNEQFF
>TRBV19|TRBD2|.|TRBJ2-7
TGTGCCAGTACACAAAGGCCGGGGTCTAGCGGGTCACCTCTACGAAAGTACTTC
CASTQRPGSSGSPLRKYF
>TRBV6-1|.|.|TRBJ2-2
TGTGCCAGCAGTCCGGGGCGGTTATCCGGGGAGCTGTTTTTT
CASSPGRLSGELFF
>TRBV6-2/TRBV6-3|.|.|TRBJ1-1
TGTGCCAGCAGCTACCTAGGGGGGGGCGGCGCTGAAGCTTTCTTT
CASSYLGGGGAEAFF
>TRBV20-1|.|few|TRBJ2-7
TGCAGTGCTAGGGGCCCTCTCGGCGAGCAGTACTTC
CSARGPLGEQYF
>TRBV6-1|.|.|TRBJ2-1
TGTGCCAGCAGTCCCATTACGGGTTATAGTGAGCAGTTCTTC
CASSPITGYSEQFF
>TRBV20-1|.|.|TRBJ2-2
TGCAGTGCTCTTACTATGGCCGGGGAGCTGTTTTTT
CSALTMAGELFF
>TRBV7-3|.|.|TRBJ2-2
TGTGCCAGCAGCTTAACGGGCCAGGGAGTCACCGGGGAGCTGTTTTTT
CASSLTGQGVTGELFF
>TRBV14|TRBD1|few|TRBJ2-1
TGTGCCAGCAGCCCTACAAGGGACAGGAGTTGGGTCAATGAGCAGTTCTTC
CASSPTRDRSWVNEQFF
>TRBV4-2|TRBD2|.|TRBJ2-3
TGTGCCAGCAGCCAAACTAGCGGGGCTAGCACAGATACGCAGTATTTT
CASSQTSGASTDTQYF
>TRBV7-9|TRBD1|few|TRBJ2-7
TGTGCCAGCAGCTCACAGGGGGACATGCACGAGCAGTACTTC
CASSSQGDMHEQYF
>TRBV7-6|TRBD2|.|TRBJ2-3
TGTGCCAGCAGCTTAGCGCTACTAGCGGGAACAGCAGATACGCAGTATTTT
CASSLALLAGTADTQYF
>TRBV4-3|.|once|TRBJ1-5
TGCGCCAGCAGCCCGTTCAGGGGTGACAATCAGCCCCAGCATTTT
CASSPFRGDNQPQHF
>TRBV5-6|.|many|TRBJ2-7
TGTGCCAGCAGCCACCCAACTGGACATCGGTACAACGAGCAGTACTTC
CASSHPTGHRYNEQYF
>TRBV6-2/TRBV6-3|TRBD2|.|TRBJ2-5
TGTGCCAGCATCCAGACGGGCGGGGGACCTCAAGAGACCCAGTACTTC
CASIQTGGGPQETQYF
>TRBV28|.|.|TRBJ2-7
TGTGCCAGCAGTTTTCTCCGGGCCAGCGAGCAGTACTTC
CASSFLRASEQYF
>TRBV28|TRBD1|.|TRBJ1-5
TGTGCCAGCAGCTATTACAGGGGCTTTAGCAATCAGCCCCAGCATTTT
CASSYYRGFSNQPQHF
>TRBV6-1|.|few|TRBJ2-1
TGTGCCACCCGCAGGGCGCCTAGCTCCTACAATGAGCAGTTCTTC
CATRRAPSSYNEQFF
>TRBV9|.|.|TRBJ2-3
TGTGCCAGCAGCGTCGGGGGGCTGTATACGCAGTATTTT
CASSVGGLYTQYF
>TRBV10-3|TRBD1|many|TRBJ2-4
TGTGCCATCAGTGATTCGGGACAGGGGAATAAAAACATTCAGTACTTC
CAISDSGQGNKNIQYF
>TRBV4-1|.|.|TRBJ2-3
TGCGCCAGCAGCCAAGGACGGAGTCCAGATACGCAGTATTTT
CASSQGRSPDTQYF
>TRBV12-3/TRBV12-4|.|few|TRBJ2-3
TGTGCCAGCAGCTCACCCGACGACTGGTACAGCACAGATACGCAGTATTTT
CASSSPDDWYSTDTQYF
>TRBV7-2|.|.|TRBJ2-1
TGTGCCAGCAGCTTGTTAAGCGTTCCGTCCGATGAGCAGTTCTTC
CASSLLSVPSDEQFF